This T cell receptor beta chain is from a study of cytomegalovirus exposure and HLA in healthy donors. Study context: Earlier, 150 million to 200 million T cells were analyzed, and fewer than 120 million unique TCR beta sequences were found among them.

Both 60 Vbeta primers and 13 Jbeta primers went into the PCR. Assay used: immunoSEQ multiplex PCR; TCRdb lists only in-frame clones, some missing. The sample has approximately 99,000 clones, about 79% seen once. V was pared by 4 bases and J by 13 bases, with 16 bases between. Germline CDR1 reads GTSNPN; CDR2 reads SVGIG (reference sequence). The CDR3 totals 11 residues. V usage is TRBV30 and J usage is TRBJ1-1; maybe TRBD1 (5 bases). Sequencing used PBMCs. This clonotype originated in a male donor in good health and CMV-seropositive. The chain's CDR3 is CAWNVGGSLFF. The CDR3 DNA follows: TGTGCCTGGAACGTTGGGGGGAGTCTTTTCTTT. The whole variable domain, remainder taken from reference TRBV30 and TRBJ1-1, is SQTIHQWPATLVQPVGSPLSLECTVEGTSNPNLYWYRQAAGRGLQLLFYSVGIGQISSEVPQNLSASRPQDRQFILSSKKLLLSDSGFYLCAWNVGGSLFFGQGTRLTVV.